This T cell receptor beta chain was retrieved from a study of shared clonotypes between healthy human individuals. Findings and caveats of the study: Large depth notwithstanding, sorted-subset sequencing proved incomplete by rarefaction.

Concerning this clone: Its antigen is not known.

Researchers divided each subset's genomic DNA evenly across several immunoSEQ plates. The table came from immunoSEQ multiplex PCR; TCRdb's copy has only in-frame clones and leaves some out. The profile covers 2 million to 2.5 million clones, with approximately 95% appearing a single time and 0.35% to 0.5% taken by the ten largest. The sequence came from a man between 18 and 35 years old in good health. Some clones in this sample may be carry-over from other donors' samples. Material: naive CD4+ T cells from PBMCs. Subset in this sample: CD45RA+ positively selected.

The CDR3 loop is CASSTGGTSSYNEQFF. In DNA, the CDR3 is TGTGCCAGCAGCACTGGGGGGACAAGCTCCTACAATGAGCAGTTCTTC. The J gene is TRBJ2-1, the V gene TRBV6-6; the D call may be TRBD1 or TRBD2 (6 bases each). This CDR3 has 16 amino acids. Germline V lookup: CDR1 MNHNY, CDR2 SVGAGI (reference sequence). The V end lost 6 bases, the J end lost 0 bases, and 15 bases lay between the germline ends.